This T cell receptor beta chain came from a study of identical twins. The V gene lost 6 bases and the J gene lost 0 bases, with 14 bases spanning the gap. The CDR3 is 15 residues long. Each cDNA held unique molecular identifiers, and template switching gave it a universal primer site. TCRdb reprocessed the 5' RACE reads via MiXCR and lists one record per CDR3 protein. The sample yields about 530,000 distinct CDR3 sequences, about 22% seen once. In this sample, this clonotype turned up a few times. Another study also made use of these data, one on yellow fever vaccine responses in identical twins. That work contributes: Twins' vaccine T cell responses were reported to seem partly convergent and partly personalized.

V usage is TRBV12-3 or TRBV12-4 and J usage is TRBJ1-1, with D perhaps matching TRBD1 (6 bases). What was sequenced was CD4+ T cells sorted from blood. The receptor was derived from a woman between 18 and 30 years old in good health. The CDR3 sequence is CASSHGGGLNTEAFF. CDR3 bases: TGTGCCAGCAGCCACGGGGGGGGGCTGAACACTGAAGCTTTCTTT.